These T cell receptor beta chains were read from a single sample in a study of vaccination effects on CD4 cells after COVID-19. These receptors' antigens are unknown. TCRdb keeps only in-frame clones here, not all; method: immunoSEQ multiplex PCR. There are about 29,000 clones in the sample; 74% occur only once, and under 20% lies in the top ten. Sequencing was performed on CD4+ T cells from PBMCs cultured with HCoV-OC43 spike peptides, taken after COVID-19 vaccination. These receptors came from a human donor who received a COVID-19 vaccine. Each CDR3 is given without its conserved first and last residue. The order of the fields is CDR3 length, V gene, J gene, CDR3 protein.

11	TRBV5-6	TRBJ2-3	ASSPGSLDTQY
11	TRBV4-2	TRBJ2-5	ASSQGVGETQY
16	TRBV2	TRBJ2-1	ASSESKVGLAPRGEQF
14	TRBV5-1	TRBJ2-5	ASSYLPAPMGETQY
15	TRBV18	TRBJ1-2	ASSPPSRTGGLYGYT
13	TRBV6-5	TRBJ1-4	ASTLTGGTNEKLF
13	TRBV19	TRBJ1-4	ASSISGHTYEKLF
12	TRBV12-2	TRBJ2-3	APAEGEVPDTQY
9	TRBV11-2	TRBJ2-7	ASSPAYEQY
13	TRBV7-9	TRBJ1-2	ASSLDAGGGGGYT
13	TRBV2	TRBJ2-5	ASRPISGSVETQY
16	TRBV5-1	TRBJ1-3	ASSSLSPTGGPENTIY
12	TRBV5-1	TRBJ2-3	ASSLTGHTDTQY
10	TRBV2	TRBJ1-1	ASSPGTSEAF
10	TRBV5-1	TRBJ1-3	ASSLDGNTIY
14	TRBV7-9	TRBJ1-3	ASSLTQAGSGNTIY
11	TRBV14	TRBJ1-2	ASSPQGADGYT
10	TRBV18	TRBJ2-7	ASSNGADEQY
11	TRBV3-1/TRBV3-2	TRBJ1-2	ASSRQGNYGYT
12	TRBV5-5	TRBJ2-1	ASSGTSGYNEQF
11	TRBV18	TRBJ1-2	ASSPEGAEGYT
12	TRBV9	TRBJ2-7	ASSAQITSAEQY
12	TRBV6-5	TRBJ1-1	ASSFDRGSTEAF
12	TRBV3-1/TRBV3-2	TRBJ2-5	ASSQEGRGETQY
12	TRBV18	TRBJ1-1	ASSPETANTEAF
13	TRBV6-5	TRBJ2-1	ASSPGQTSYNEQF
13	TRBV5-1	TRBJ2-5	ASSLSPGGQETQY
13	TRBV27	TRBJ1-4	ASRQLGQGAEKLF
10	TRBV6-6	TRBJ2-6	ASNAGANVLT
10	TRBV5-8	TRBJ1-2	ASSSDSYGYT
10	TRBV6-5	TRBJ2-7	ASSRDTQEQY
12	TRBV24-1	TRBJ2-5	ATSDPPSEETQY
12	TRBV6-5	TRBJ1-5	ASAERRGNQPQH
12	TRBV10-3	TRBJ2-1	AISDLQSYNEQF
17	TRBV2	TRBJ2-5	ASSDLLRTSGDLQETQY
17	TRBV9	TRBJ2-6	ASSDLAGGPSSGANVLT
13	TRBV9	TRBJ2-5	ASSVGSGRGETQY
12	TRBV7-8	TRBJ2-5	ASSTTGSRETQY
13	TRBV20-1	TRBJ2-7	SASRDRGNPYEQY
12	TRBV27	TRBJ1-4	ASSALRTFRKLF
13	TRBV6-5	TRBJ2-4	ASSQGQGVGNIQY
14	TRBV4-1	TRBJ1-5	ASSQVTGNSNQPQH
9	TRBV20-1	TRBJ1-2	SAIRDYGYT
10	TRBV29-1	TRBJ1-1	SVLERNTEAF
15	TRBV27	TRBJ1-6	ASSLNGLTALNSPLH
12	TRBV25-1	TRBJ1-1	ASSEGRAGTEAF
14	TRBV19	TRBJ2-7	ASSDGSSGEPREQY
12	TRBV18	TRBJ2-3	ASSPGPSWDTQY
11	TRBV7-8	TRBJ1-4	ASSLATNEKLF
14	TRBV3-1/TRBV3-2	TRBJ1-3	ASSQVPGRSGNTIY
14	TRBV6-6	TRBJ2-7	ASSYGTGASTYEQY